The source of this T cell receptor (beta chain) is a study of Graves' ophthalmopathy and Graves' hyperthyroidism. Study results and caveats: Most expanded clonotypes from thyroid (those above 0.001 frequency) were also found in blood. Built on 13 signatures, a model told ophthalmopathy apart from stable hyperthyroidism with about 91% sensitivity and less than 82% specificity.

The CDR3 is 15 amino acids. CDR1 is MNHEY, CDR2 SVGAGI, per germline. Trimming cost V 6 bases and J 5 bases; bases outside gene matches: 11. Diagnosis was based on clinical symptoms, serum thyroxine, TRAb, thyroid ultrasound and orbital computed tomography. PBMCs were isolated from a 10 ml sample of fresh peripheral blood. TCR beta CDR3 regions were amplified from RNA transcripts. RT-PCR was first run with HTBI primers, then multiplex PCR in a second round. TCRdb re-called the multiplex PCR reads through MiXCR, storing one row per CDR3 protein. Of almost 750,000 distinct CDR3 sequences detected, around 40% appear once; the ten largest clones hold less than 55%. A word on this clonotype: What it binds is not known.

This rearrangement joins TRBV6-5 to TRBJ2-7; 9 nucleotides agree with TRBD1. The sequencing sample was made of peripheral blood. The source is an adult man with Graves' ophthalmopathy. The CDR3 loop is CASSQTDRGIDEQYF. The CDR3 coding sequence is TGTGCCAGCAGCCAGACCGACAGGGGGATAGACGAGCAGTACTTC.